These T cell receptor beta chains were read from a single sample in a study of vaccination effects on CD4 cells after COVID-19. Libraries were prepared by immunoSEQ multiplex PCR; TCRdb keeps only in-frame clonotypes and omits some of them. This sample has roughly 30,000 clones, with just over 70% found just once. These receptors' antigens are unknown. Source: CD4+ T cells from PBMCs cultured with a peptide pool, taken before COVID-19 vaccination. The source of these receptors is a human donor who had a prior SARS-CoV-2 infection. Each CDR3 is given with its conserved first and last residue. Fields, in order: V gene, D gene, J gene, clone size, CDR3 DNA, CDR3 protein. A D gene is named only where the DNA matches it firmly. Rows may omit the clone size; those that give it use once, few, many or a size class.

V gene: TRBV3-1/TRBV3-2
D gene: -
J gene: TRBJ2-7
clone size: -
CDR3 DNA: TGTGCCAGCAGCCAAGGGTCTCGGGTGTGGTCCTACGAGCAGTACTTC
CDR3 protein: CASSQGSRVWSYEQYF

V gene: TRBV9
D gene: -
J gene: TRBJ2-2
clone size: -
CDR3 DNA: TGTGCCAGCAGCGTAGGGGTTGTAAACACCGGGGAGCTGTTTTTT
CDR3 protein: CASSVGVVNTGELFF

V gene: TRBV7-9
D gene: TRBD2
J gene: TRBJ2-5
clone size: -
CDR3 DNA: TGTGCCAGCAGCAGAGGAAGAAGCGGGGGACTTAAACAAGAGACCCAGTACTTC
CDR3 protein: CASSRGRSGGLKQETQYF

V gene: TRBV4-3
D gene: -
J gene: TRBJ1-1
clone size: -
CDR3 DNA: TGCGCCAGCAGCCAAGAAGGTTCCGTGATGAACACTGAAGCTTTCTTT
CDR3 protein: CASSQEGSVMNTEAFF

V gene: TRBV6-5
D gene: -
J gene: TRBJ2-7
clone size: -
CDR3 DNA: TGTGCCAGCAGCCGGGACTTAGCCTACGAGCAGTACTTC
CDR3 protein: CASSRDLAYEQYF

V gene: TRBV9
D gene: TRBD2
J gene: TRBJ2-3
clone size: -
CDR3 DNA: TGTGCCAGCAGCGTAGCGGGAGGACGCCCAGATACGCAGTATTTT
CDR3 protein: CASSVAGGRPDTQYF

V gene: TRBV2
D gene: TRBD1
J gene: TRBJ2-3
clone size: -
CDR3 DNA: TGTGCCAGCAGCCGGGACAGGAGAACAGATACGCAGTATTTT
CDR3 protein: CASSRDRRTDTQYF

V gene: TRBV15
D gene: -
J gene: TRBJ2-7
clone size: -
CDR3 DNA: TGTGCCACCAGCAGAGATTGGGCGAGGGATAACTACGAGCAGTACTTC
CDR3 protein: CATSRDWARDNYEQYF

V gene: TRBV4-1
D gene: -
J gene: TRBJ2-7
clone size: -
CDR3 DNA: TGCGCCAGCAGCCAAGCCCCCACGGCCTCCTACGAGCAGTACTTC
CDR3 protein: CASSQAPTASYEQYF

V gene: TRBV2
D gene: -
J gene: TRBJ2-7
clone size: -
CDR3 DNA: TGTGCCAGCACCCTTGCCGGGACATTATCCTACGAGCAGTACTTC
CDR3 protein: CASTLAGTLSYEQYF

V gene: TRBV10-3
D gene: TRBD1
J gene: TRBJ1-2
clone size: once
CDR3 DNA: TGTGCCATCAGTGAGCCGGACAGGGGTTATGGCTACACCTTC
CDR3 protein: CAISEPDRGYGYTF

V gene: TRBV4-3
D gene: TRBD2
J gene: TRBJ2-1
clone size: -
CDR3 DNA: TGCGCCAGCAGCCAAGATGTCCGGGAGGATCGCAATGAGCAGTTCTTC
CDR3 protein: CASSQDVREDRNEQFF

V gene: TRBV20-1
D gene: -
J gene: TRBJ1-2
clone size: -
CDR3 DNA: TGCAGTTGTACCGTCTTCTATGGCTACACCTTC
CDR3 protein: CSCTVFYGYTF

V gene: TRBV7-9
D gene: TRBD1
J gene: TRBJ1-1
clone size: once
CDR3 DNA: TGTGCCAGCAGCCCCCGACAGGGGGAGGACACTGAAGCTTTCTTT
CDR3 protein: CASSPRQGEDTEAFF

V gene: TRBV19
D gene: -
J gene: TRBJ1-2
clone size: -
CDR3 DNA: TGTGCCAGTACTACCTGGGACTCCCGAGATTTTAACTATGGCTACACCTTC
CDR3 protein: CASTTWDSRDFNYGYTF

V gene: TRBV29-1
D gene: TRBD2
J gene: TRBJ2-3
clone size: -
CDR3 DNA: TGCAGCGTAGTAGCGGGAGTGGCAGATACGCAGTATTTT
CDR3 protein: CSVVAGVADTQYF

V gene: TRBV7-2
D gene: TRBD2
J gene: TRBJ2-1
clone size: -
CDR3 DNA: TGTGCCAGCAGGACGGGGGGAACTTACAATGAGCAGTTCTTC
CDR3 protein: CASRTGGTYNEQFF

V gene: TRBV7-9
D gene: TRBD1
J gene: TRBJ2-1
clone size: -
CDR3 DNA: TGTGCCAGCAGTCCACCCCGGGGACAGGGGAACTCCTACAATGAGCAGTTCTTC
CDR3 protein: CASSPPRGQGNSYNEQFF

V gene: TRBV5-4
D gene: -
J gene: TRBJ2-1
clone size: -
CDR3 DNA: TGTGCCAGCAGCTTGGATCGGGTCAATGAGCAGTTCTTC
CDR3 protein: CASSLDRVNEQFF

V gene: TRBV5-6
D gene: TRBD2
J gene: TRBJ2-1
clone size: -
CDR3 DNA: TGTGCCAGCAGCTTCGGGGGGGGCCAACAATACAATGAGCAGTTCTTC
CDR3 protein: CASSFGGGQQYNEQFF

V gene: TRBV9
D gene: TRBD2
J gene: TRBJ2-3
clone size: -
CDR3 DNA: TGTGCCAGCAGGGGACTAGCGGGGGGGCCGGATACAGATACGCAGTATTTT
CDR3 protein: CASRGLAGGPDTDTQYF

V gene: TRBV6-5
D gene: TRBD1
J gene: TRBJ1-5
clone size: -
CDR3 DNA: TGTGCCAGCAGTTACTCGATAGGGGGACAGTCCGGGCCCCAGCATTTT
CDR3 protein: CASSYSIGGQSGPQHF

V gene: TRBV11-2
D gene: TRBD1
J gene: TRBJ1-2
clone size: once
CDR3 DNA: TGTGCCAGCACCATCGACAGGGATCATGGCTACACCTTC
CDR3 protein: CASTIDRDHGYTF

V gene: TRBV10-3
D gene: -
J gene: TRBJ1-2
clone size: -
CDR3 DNA: TGTGCCATCAGTGAGGGGGGAGATAACTATGGCTACACCTTC
CDR3 protein: CAISEGGDNYGYTF

V gene: TRBV4-1
D gene: -
J gene: TRBJ1-5
clone size: few
CDR3 DNA: TGCGCCAGCAGCCATGCTGGGACCATTAATCAGCCCCAGCATTTT
CDR3 protein: CASSHAGTINQPQHF

V gene: TRBV24-1
D gene: TRBD2
J gene: TRBJ2-1
clone size: few
CDR3 DNA: TGTGCCACCGGGACTAGCGGGATGTATGAGCAGTTCTTC
CDR3 protein: CATGTSGMYEQFF

V gene: TRBV5-1
D gene: -
J gene: TRBJ1-3
clone size: few
CDR3 DNA: TGCGCCAGCAGCTTGGCCGTAGGGGCTGGAAACACCATATATTTT
CDR3 protein: CASSLAVGAGNTIYF

V gene: TRBV7-2
D gene: -
J gene: TRBJ2-1
clone size: -
CDR3 DNA: TGTGCCAGCAGCGCCCCCCCGGGGGCCTACAATGAGCAGTTCTTC
CDR3 protein: CASSAPPGAYNEQFF

V gene: TRBV3-1/TRBV3-2
D gene: TRBD2
J gene: TRBJ2-1
clone size: -
CDR3 DNA: TGTGCCAGCAGCCCGCAGCTAGCGGGGGGTCGTAATGAGCAGTTCTTC
CDR3 protein: CASSPQLAGGRNEQFF

V gene: TRBV15
D gene: -
J gene: TRBJ1-5
clone size: -
CDR3 DNA: TGTGCCACCAGCAAAAGGCCAGGGGAGCAGCCCCAGCATTTT
CDR3 protein: CATSKRPGEQPQHF

V gene: TRBV20-1
D gene: -
J gene: TRBJ2-2
clone size: few
CDR3 DNA: TGCAGTGCTAGTTTGTACACCGGGGAGCTGTTTTTT
CDR3 protein: CSASLYTGELFF

V gene: TRBV6-5
D gene: -
J gene: TRBJ2-4
clone size: -
CDR3 DNA: TGTGCCAGCAGGGAGGTAGCCAAAAACATTCAGTACTTC
CDR3 protein: CASREVAKNIQYF

V gene: TRBV5-4
D gene: TRBD2
J gene: TRBJ2-7
clone size: -
CDR3 DNA: TGTGCCAGCAGCTTGGTAGCGGGAGCGCCGGACGAGCAGTACTTC
CDR3 protein: CASSLVAGAPDEQYF

V gene: TRBV19
D gene: -
J gene: TRBJ1-6
clone size: -
CDR3 DNA: TGTGCCAGTAGTCCCCGGACCGCCGGGGATTCACCCCTCCACTTT
CDR3 protein: CASSPRTAGDSPLHF

V gene: TRBV9
D gene: TRBD1
J gene: TRBJ2-5
clone size: -
CDR3 DNA: TGTGCCAGCAGCGTAGGAACAGGGGCCTGGGAGACCCAGTACTTC
CDR3 protein: CASSVGTGAWETQYF

V gene: TRBV7-2
D gene: -
J gene: TRBJ1-2
clone size: -
CDR3 DNA: TGTGCCAGCAGCTTAAGTACGAAACTTGGAGGCTACACCTTC
CDR3 protein: CASSLSTKLGGYTF

V gene: TRBV30
D gene: TRBD2
J gene: TRBJ2-1
clone size: -
CDR3 DNA: TGTGCCTGGAGTGTATCTAGCGGCGTCTACAATGAGCAGTTCTTC
CDR3 protein: CAWSVSSGVYNEQFF

V gene: TRBV5-6
D gene: -
J gene: TRBJ2-2
clone size: -
CDR3 DNA: TGTGCCAGCAGCGTACAGGGATTCTGGAACACCGGGGAGCTGTTTTTT
CDR3 protein: CASSVQGFWNTGELFF

V gene: TRBV12-5
D gene: TRBD1
J gene: TRBJ1-5
clone size: -
CDR3 DNA: TGTGCTAGTGGCATGGAGGGGGCAGTAAAGGCGGCCCAGCATTTT
CDR3 protein: CASGMEGAVKAAQHF

V gene: TRBV7-9
D gene: -
J gene: TRBJ2-7
clone size: -
CDR3 DNA: TGTGCCAGCAGCTTCCTTACAGGCGAGCAGTACTTC
CDR3 protein: CASSFLTGEQYF

V gene: TRBV5-1
D gene: -
J gene: TRBJ2-3
clone size: -
CDR3 DNA: TGCGCCAGCAGAGCGGACAAAGATACGCAGTATTTT
CDR3 protein: CASRADKDTQYF

V gene: TRBV7-2
D gene: -
J gene: TRBJ2-1
clone size: -
CDR3 DNA: TGTGCCAGCAGCTTGTCCAATTCGGGGGGCCCTGAGCAGTTCTTC
CDR3 protein: CASSLSNSGGPEQFF

V gene: TRBV6-2/TRBV6-3
D gene: TRBD2
J gene: TRBJ2-1
clone size: once
CDR3 DNA: TGTGCCAGCAGCCCAGTTGCGGGAGAGATCAATGAGCAGTTCTTC
CDR3 protein: CASSPVAGEINEQFF

V gene: TRBV18
D gene: TRBD2
J gene: TRBJ2-1
clone size: -
CDR3 DNA: TGTGCCAGCTCACCACTAGCGGGAGGGCCCAATGAGCAGTTCTTC
CDR3 protein: CASSPLAGGPNEQFF

V gene: TRBV5-5
D gene: -
J gene: TRBJ2-5
clone size: -
CDR3 DNA: TGTGCCAGCAGCCGTGTAATGGGGCAAGAGACCCAGTACTTC
CDR3 protein: CASSRVMGQETQYF